This TCR beta chain was sequenced during a study of early T cells in non-severe SARS-CoV-2 infection. Study findings and constraints: Private and CD4 specificities were missed by VDJdb matching, skewed to anti-spike CD8.

The CDR3 totals 11 residues. Trimming removed 2 bases at V and 6 bases at J, with 8 bases between. Per germline, CDR1 DFQATT and CDR2 SNEGSKA (reference sequence). Attached unique molecular identifiers marked individual cDNA molecules. TCRdb re-called the 5' RACE reads with MiXCR, one entry per CDR3 protein. The sample has roughly 80,000 distinct CDR3 sequences, over 12% seen once. There are a few counts of this clonotype. Its target is unknown. The sequence derives from an adult who was a healthcare worker with PCR-confirmed SARS-CoV-2 infection or an uninfected control (not recorded which). Sample: whole blood. The chain employs TRBV20-1 and TRBJ2-7; tentatively, D is TRBD1 (5 bases). The CDR3 DNA reads TGCAGTGCTAGATCAGGGATCGAGCAGTACTTC. Translation gives CSARSGIEQYF.